One and the same sample provided the 28 T cell receptor beta chains below, sequenced in a study of T-cell reconstitution after alpha-beta-depleted transplantation in children. The library targeted TCRbeta and was prepared with unique molecular identifiers. MiXCR, run by TCRdb on the PCR reads, gives a single entry per CDR3 protein. The table shows 60,000 to 100,000 distinct CDR3 sequences, with roughly 18% occurring only once. The specimen comprised PBMCs, mostly from graft donor cells, sampled 360 days after TCRalphabeta/CD19-depleted stem cell transplant. The receptors originated from a male patient between 2 and 15 years old who had a stem cell transplant for acute lymphoblastic leukemia, so the T cells may come from the graft donor.

This rearrangement joins TRBV5-8 to TRBJ2-7; D unclear. Germline V lookup: CDR1 SGHTS, CDR2 YDEGEE. The CDR3 extends over 15 amino acids. Trimming left V 4 bases short and J 1 base short, with 15 bases between. The CDR3 loop is CASSLPLGRSYEQYF. CDR3 coding DNA: TGTGCCAGCAGCCTGCCTTTAGGTAGGTCCTACGAGCAGTACTTC. Full variable domain (rest looked up from reference TRBV5-8 and TRBJ2-7): EAGVTQSPTHLIKTRGQQATLRCSPISGHTSVYWYQQALGLGLQFLLWYDEGEERNRGNFPPRFSGRQFPNYSSELNVNALELEDSALYLCASSLPLGRSYEQYFGPGTRLTVT.

At least ten counts were recorded for this clonotype. The chain couples TRBV5-5 to TRBJ1-1, with TRBD1 matching over 7 bases. The CDR3 spans 17 residues. With V trimmed by 1 base and J by 4 bases, 13 bases remained unmatched. The germline V gene has CDR1 SGHKS and CDR2 YYEKEE (reference sequence). As DNA, the CDR3 is TGTGCCAGCAGCTTGTTCCTGTACAGGGGAGGTGGCACTGAAGCTTTCTTT. Protein: CASSLFLYRGGGTEAFF.

This clonotype was found once. The chain uses TRBV30 and TRBJ1-2, with 7 bases identical to TRBD1. Per the germline V gene, CDR1 is GTSNPN and CDR2 is SVGIG (reference sequence). Trimming at V came to 2 bases and at J to 8 bases, leaving 8 bases not matched to a gene. This CDR3 has 13 residues. The CDR3 protein is CAWSKKGAIGYTF. Written as DNA, the CDR3 is TGTGCCTGGAGTAAAAAGGGGGCGATAGGCTACACCTTC.

This clonotype was counted a few times. The V gene is TRBV20-1, the J gene TRBJ1-1; the match to TRBD1 covers 11 bases. The V and J ends lost 0 bases and 4 bases, in that order; junction bases with no gene match: 4. This CDR3 has 15 amino acids. Germline V gene lookup returns CDR1 DFQATT and CDR2 SNEGSKA (reference sequence). The chain's CDR3 is CSARDRDRGGTEAFF. CDR3 nucleotide sequence: TGCAGTGCTAGAGATCGGGACAGGGGGGGCACTGAAGCTTTCTTT.

This clonotype was recorded a few times. The rearrangement links TRBV7-9 to TRBJ2-4; D is undetermined. CDR3 length: 14 residues. The germline V gene has CDR1 SEHNR and CDR2 FQNEAQ (reference sequence). V lost 5 bases and J lost 0, with 8 bases in between. This CDR3 is CASSITEAKNIQYF. The CDR3 DNA follows: TGTGCCAGCAGCATTACAGAAGCCAAAAACATTCAGTACTTC.

This clonotype was seen a few times. This chain joins TRBV6-5 and TRBJ2-1, with 11 bases lining up with TRBD2. With 4 bases clipped from V and 5 bases from J, the junction kept 4 bases outside the gene matches. The CDR3 has 15 residues. Germline values: CDR1 MNHEY, CDR2 SVGAGI. CDR3 DNA: TGTGCCAGCAGTTTGCGACTAGCGGGGAACAATGAGCAGTTCTTC. This codes for CASSLRLAGNNEQFF.

The V call is TRBV24-1, the J call TRBJ2-5, with a possible D match to TRBD2 (5 bases). The CDR3 has 15 amino acids. V was trimmed by 10 bases and J by 2 bases, leaving 19 bases between them. The V gene's germline CDR1 is KGHDR and CDR2 SFDVKD. The CDR3 region is CATSRPGTHQETQYF. Here the CDR3 DNA reads TGTGCCACTAGCAGACCGGGAACCCATCAAGAGACCCAGTACTTC.

CDR3 sequence reads: CASSLETREEKLFF. In nucleotides, the CDR3 is TGTGCCAGCAGCTTAGAGACCCGAGAGGAAAAACTGTTTTTT. This chain connects TRBV7-9 to TRBJ1-4; D gene uncertain. CDR1 and CDR2 from the germline V gene are SEHNR and FQNEAQ (reference sequence). The V and J ends lost 1 base and 8 bases respectively, with 11 bases between them. The CDR3 extends over 14 amino acids.

This clonotype has a count of ten or more. The chain uses TRBV5-1 and TRBJ2-1; TRBD2 aligns across 9 bases. Germline V gene lookup returns CDR1 SGHRS and CDR2 YFSETQ. Trimming at V came to 4 bases and at J to 5 bases, leaving 7 bases not matched to a gene. There are 15 residues in the CDR3. CDR3 sequence reads: CASSPREGLNNEQFF. In DNA form, the CDR3 reads TGCGCCAGCAGCCCGCGGGAGGGCCTTAACAATGAGCAGTTCTTC.

This clonotype has just a few counts. The V call is TRBV7-8, the J call TRBJ1-3; 7 positions match TRBD1. CDR1 is SGHVS, CDR2 FQNEAQ, per germline. The ends lost 3 bases at V and 0 bases at J; junction bases unmatched: 11. There are 18 residues in the CDR3. In DNA, the CDR3 is TGTGCCAGCAGCTTTACTCCTGACAGGGCCTTCTCTGGAAACACCATATATTTT. Translated, it gives CASSFTPDRAFSGNTIYF.

This clonotype has just a few counts. The J gene is TRBJ2-7, the V gene TRBV10-1, with 7 bases fitting TRBD1. This CDR3 contains 13 residues. Germline CDR1 reads WNHNN; CDR2 reads SYGVQD (reference sequence). J lost 3 bases, V lost 8 bases, and 7 bases had no gene match. The CDR3 region has the DNA TGCGCCAGCCACCAAAGGGACAGCTACGAGCAGTACTTC. Protein: CASHQRDSYEQYF.

The CDR3 nucleotides are TGCAGCGTTGCCAGCTCCTCCTACAATGAGCAGTTCTTC. The encoded protein is CSVASSSYNEQFF. The rearrangement links TRBV29-1 to TRBJ2-1; D is undetermined. The CDR3 sequence is 13 residues long. The V gene's germline CDR1 is SQVTM and CDR2 ANQGSEA. V dropped 4 bases and J dropped 0 bases, with 7 bases sitting between them.

This clonotype was counted between two and nine times. The chain combines TRBV4-1 with TRBJ2-5; 7 nucleotides agree with TRBD1. This CDR3 spans 14 amino acids. Per the germline V gene, CDR1 is MGHRA and CDR2 is YSYEKL. J gave up 5 bases and V 4 bases, and 7 bases lay outside the gene matches. In DNA form, the CDR3 reads TGCGCCAGCAGCCCGGGACAGTTAAGTGAGACCCAGTACTTC. The encoded protein is CASSPGQLSETQYF.

This chain connects TRBV7-8 to TRBJ2-7, with D perhaps assigned TRBD1 or TRBD2 (5 bases each). Germline CDR1 is SGHVS and CDR2 is FQNEAQ. The V and J ends lost 0 bases and 1 base respectively, with 10 bases between them. The CDR3 is 15 residues long. The DNA for the CDR3 is TGTGCCAGCAGCTTAGCGAGGGGATTTTCCTACGAGCAGTACTTC. Translated, it gives CASSLARGFSYEQYF.

This clonotype was seen a handful of times. The gene calls are TRBV3-1 and TRBJ2-1; no clear D. The CDR3 loop spans 16 amino acids. The germline V and J ends were trimmed by 0 bases and 0 bases, with 9 bases remaining between them. Germline V lookup: CDR1 LGHDT, CDR2 YNNKEL (reference sequence). The CDR3 sequence: CASSQDLPFSYNEQFF. In DNA form, the CDR3 reads TGTGCCAGCAGCCAAGATCTCCCCTTCTCCTACAATGAGCAGTTCTTC.

There are a few counts of this clonotype. The V gene is TRBV30, the J gene TRBJ2-3, with 10 bases aligning to TRBD2. V trimming: 0 bases; J trimming: 3 bases; junction bases outside the gene matches: 3. CDR3 length: 15 residues. Germline CDR1 GTSNPN, CDR2 SVGIG (reference sequence). The CDR3 is CAWSVELAGTDTQYF. In DNA, the CDR3 is TGTGCCTGGAGTGTCGAACTAGCGGGAACAGATACGCAGTATTTT.

This clonotype was recorded many times. The gene calls are TRBV6-6 and TRBJ1-6, with D unclear. Germline loops: CDR1 MNHNY, CDR2 SVGAGI (reference sequence). This CDR3 spans 13 amino acids. Trimming took 2 bases from V and 8 from J, leaving 7 bases between them. CDR3 DNA sequence: TGTGCCAGCAGTTACAGGGTGCATTCACCCCTCCACTTT. Residues: CASSYRVHSPLHF.

The CDR3 coding sequence is TGCGCCAGCAGCCAAGCGAGGCTAGCGGGAGGGCCTTCCTACGAGCAGTACTTC. Translation gives CASSQARLAGGPSYEQYF. The chain is built from TRBV4-1 and TRBJ2-7; 12 positions agree with TRBD2. Germline CDR1 is MGHRA and CDR2 is YSYEKL. The CDR3 length is 18 residues. The J segment lost 1 base and the V segment lost 1 base, leaving 8 bases of the junction unmatched.

The chain recombines TRBV13 with TRBJ2-1; D possibly corresponds to TRBD2 (5 bases). V was clipped by 1 base and J by 3 bases, with 13 bases between them. In germline, CDR1 is PRHDT, CDR2 FYEKMQ (reference sequence). The CDR3 extends over 16 amino acids. This CDR3 is CASSLVVGNFYNEQFF. The CDR3 DNA is TGTGCCAGCAGCTTAGTGGTCGGGAACTTCTACAATGAGCAGTTCTTC.

The chain links TRBV9 to TRBJ2-5; the D call may be TRBD1 or TRBD2 (6 bases each). The CDR3 has 13 residues. Germline V CDR1 and CDR2: SGDLS, YYNGEE. With 1 base removed from V and 7 bases from J, the gap between germline ends came to 11 bases. The CDR3 here is CASSVRGLGTQYF. The CDR3 DNA sequence: TGTGCCAGCAGCGTACGGGGGCTGGGGACCCAGTACTTC.

In its sample, this clonotype was seen once. The chain links TRBV11-3 to TRBJ2-3; D is uncertain. The V end was cut by 4 bases, the J end by 3 bases, with 11 bases between. Germline CDR1 reads SGHNT; CDR2 reads YENEEA. This CDR3 region has 14 residues. CDR3 sequence: CASSSSSVTDTQYF. The CDR3 DNA sequence: TGTGCCAGCAGCTCTTCTAGTGTTACAGATACGCAGTATTTT.

Concerning this clonotype itself: Being one base from a much bigger clone, this may be a read error. This chain joins TRBV20-1 and TRBJ2-1; D is unresolved. The germline V gene encodes CDR1 DFQATT and CDR2 SNEGSKA (reference sequence). This CDR3 is built from 15 residues. The V end was cut by 0 bases, the J end by 2 bases, with 11 bases between. The CDR3: CSARDYKRPYNEQFF. As DNA, the CDR3 is TGCAGTGCTAGAGATTACAAGAGACCCTACAATGAGCAGTTCTTC.

V gene TRBV12-3 or TRBV12-4 combines with J gene TRBJ2-7, with a possible D match to TRBD2 (5 bases). This CDR3 has 14 amino acids. V was cut by 3 bases and J by 2 bases, with 11 bases left in between. CDR3 sequence (DNA): TGTGCCAGCAGTTTTGGGCGGGTCGCCTACGAGCAGTACTTC. This translates into CASSFGRVAYEQYF.

The chain couples TRBV6-1 to TRBJ2-3, with 12 bases identical to TRBD2. Germline loops: CDR1 MNHNS, CDR2 SASEGT. CDR3 length: 14 residues. The V and J ends lost 7 bases and 4 bases, in that order; junction bases with no gene match: 3. The CDR3 loop is CASTRLAGADTQYF. CDR3 bases: TGTGCCAGCACCCGACTAGCGGGGGCAGATACGCAGTATTTT.

The chain recombines TRBV12-3 or TRBV12-4 with TRBJ2-3, with 16 bases matching TRBD2. V lost 5 bases, J lost 7 bases, and 6 bases stayed unmatched. This CDR3 region has 16 residues. The CDR3 DNA follows: TGTGCCAGCAGTGCGGGACTAGCGGGAGGGGAAAATACGCAGTATTTT. Protein product: CASSAGLAGGENTQYF.

The chain combines TRBV6-2 or TRBV6-3 with TRBJ1-2; 7 nucleotides match TRBD1. This CDR3 is built from 16 residues. The ends lost 2 bases at V and 3 bases at J; junction bases unmatched: 9. The germline gives CDR1 MNHEY, CDR2 SVGEGT. The CDR3, as DNA: TGTGCCAGCAGTTACGGGGATATTACAGGGGACTATGGCTACACCTTC. Translating it yields CASSYGDITGDYGYTF.

This clonotype was recorded a few times. The CDR3: CASSLEATPYEQYF. The CDR3 DNA reads as TGTGCCAGCAGCTTAGAGGCCACCCCCTACGAGCAGTACTTC. This chain connects TRBV11-2 to TRBJ2-7; D is undetermined. The CDR3 covers 14 residues. V gave up 0 bases and J gave up 2 bases, with 8 bases separating them. Germline V CDR1 and CDR2: SGHAT, FQNNGV.

This clonotype has just a few counts. The chain combines TRBV4-1 with TRBJ2-1, with 10 bases aligning to TRBD1. From germline, CDR1 is MGHRA and CDR2 YSYEKL. V trimming: 6 bases; J trimming: 6 bases; junction bases outside the gene matches: 8. CDR3 length: 15 amino acids. CDR3 nucleotides: TGCGCCAGCAGTTTCCGGGACAGGGGTATCAATGAGCAGTTCTTC. Amino acid sequence: CASSFRDRGINEQFF.